Included here is one TCR beta chain sequence, with context. Its target is unknown. The length of the CDR3 is 13 residues. With 3 bases removed from V and 5 bases from J, the gap between germline ends came to 8 bases. CDR1 is MNHEY and CDR2 is SMNVEV in the germline V gene (reference sequence). The source of the sample is a study of CD8 T cells in Susac syndrome. Study results and caveats: Across the total CD8+ repertoires, approximately 15 Susac-specific public clones were detected, and across the CD8+ TEMRA repertoires, 5 or 6 such clones were detected.

RNA totalling roughly 0.5 to 1 ug underwent reverse transcription with random hexamers. TCR beta CDR3 was amplified by immunoSEQ covering 54 Vbeta and 13 Jbeta. Using its own MiXCR run on the immunoSEQ multiplex PCR reads, TCRdb lists one record per CDR3 protein. This sample has about 110,000 distinct CDR3 sequences; around 94% occur once, and the top ten carry approximately 0.41%. Sequenced sample: CD8+ T cells from PBMCs. This clonotype was sampled from a human donor with Susac syndrome. This chain links TRBV27 with TRBJ2-1; D not certain. The CDR3 coding sequence is TGTGCCAGCAGTTTGGAGCGAGACAATGAGCAGTTCTTC. This gives the protein CASSLERDNEQFF.